Listed here are 17 T cell receptor beta chains from one sample, sequenced in a study of beta chain features in type 1 diabetes. The study reverse transcribed the entire isolated RNA, so it sequenced expressed TCRB transcripts. Some clones are missing from TCRdb's copy, which holds only in-frame ones; the method was immunoSEQ multiplex PCR. The sample consists of 310,000 or so clones, 9.3% of them appearing once. The antigens these receptors bind are not known. Study results and caveats: Moderately but significantly shorter TCRB CDR3s were found in Type 1 diabetes patients in all four CD4+ subsets.

The sequenced material came from central memory CD4+ T cells from blood. The origin of the receptors is a man under 40 with type 1 diabetes.

The table lists this clone with a few counts. The CDR3 loop is CASSLEVTLNEQFF. DNA for the CDR3: TGTGCCAGCAGCTTAGAAGTCACCCTCAATGAGCAGTTCTTC. This chain uses TRBV7-2 with TRBJ2-1; D is unresolved. V dropped 1 base and J dropped 6 bases, with 10 bases sitting between them. Per germline, CDR1 SGHTA and CDR2 FQGNSA. This CDR3 contains 14 residues.

V usage is TRBV4-1 and J usage is TRBJ1-2; no reliable D call. Germline CDR1 reads MGHRA; CDR2 reads YSYEKL. The CDR3 consists of 15 residues. The ends were cut back, 0 bases at V and 3 bases at J, with 11 bases in the middle. As DNA, the CDR3 is TGCGCCAGCAGCCAAGATTGGCGGGGTCACTATGGCTACACCTTC. Translated: CASSQDWRGHYGYTF.

The chain is built from TRBV5-1 and TRBJ1-4, with D possibly TRBD1 on 5 matching bases. The CDR3 has 15 residues. The germline gives CDR1 SGHRS, CDR2 YFSETQ. V was shortened by 3 bases and J by 6 bases, with 15 bases between the two germline ends. The CDR3 sequence: CASSSSGAPDEKLFF. Written as DNA, the CDR3 is TGCGCCAGCAGCTCGTCCGGGGCGCCGGATGAAAAACTGTTTTTT.

V and J are TRBV19 and TRBJ1-2, with TRBD1 matching 12 bases. Germline trimming cut 7 bases from V and 8 bases from J; bases unmatched to any gene: 8. This CDR3 is built from 14 residues. The germline CDR1 and CDR2 sequences are LNHDA and SQIVND (reference sequence). CDR3 nucleotide sequence: TGTGCCAGTAACCCGGGACAGGGGGCGCGCGGCTACACCTTC. Translation: CASNPGQGARGYTF.

In this sample, this clone turned up a few times. This sequence joins TRBV6-6 and TRBJ1-1; no definite D call. Germline CDR1 MNHNY, CDR2 SVGAGI (reference sequence). This CDR3 comprises 13 residues. V was trimmed by 6 bases and J by 1 base, leaving 9 bases between them. CDR3 region: CASSLDRNTEAFF. CDR3 nucleotide sequence: TGTGCCAGCAGCCTAGATAGGAACACTGAAGCTTTCTTT.

This clone was recorded at least ten times. The chain carries TRBV5-4 and TRBJ2-6; 7 bases fit TRBD2. Germline V CDR1 and CDR2: SGHNT, YYREEE (reference sequence). The V segment lost 4 bases and the J segment 0 bases; nucleotides outside the gene matches: 10. The length of the CDR3 is 18 residues. The CDR3 coding sequence is TGTGCCAGCAGCGGCGGGACTATCCCTCGCTCTGGGGCCAACGTCCTGACTTTC. Encoded protein: CASSGGTIPRSGANVLTF.

This clone was observed at least ten times. The rearrangement joins TRBV7-9 to TRBJ2-3, with D possibly TRBD2 on 6 matching bases. The CDR3 loop spans 14 amino acids. V was pared by 4 bases and J by 5 bases, with 13 bases between. The germline gives CDR1 SEHNR, CDR2 FQNEAQ (reference sequence). CDR3 residues: CASSYGGRRDTQYF. The CDR3 coding sequence is TGTGCCAGCAGCTACGGAGGGCGGAGAGATACGCAGTATTTT.

V is TRBV9 and J is TRBJ1-5; no definite D call. CDR1 and CDR2 (germline): SGDLS, YYNGEE. With 4 bases removed from V and 4 bases from J, the gap between germline ends came to 12 bases. The CDR3 consists of 14 residues. The CDR3 is CASSLGPPNQPQHF. DNA of the CDR3: TGTGCCAGCAGCCTCGGACCGCCGAATCAGCCCCAGCATTTT.

This clone was seen once. The CDR3 reads CASSLLRSQETQYF. DNA for the CDR3: TGTGCCAGCAGCTTATTGCGGAGCCAAGAGACCCAGTACTTC. The chain joins TRBV11-2 to TRBJ2-5; D uncertain. V was trimmed by 2 bases and J by 1 base, leaving 8 bases between them. This CDR3 spans 14 amino acids. Germline CDR1 reads SGHAT; CDR2 reads FQNNGV.

This clone was detected ten times or more. V is TRBV18 and J is TRBJ2-2; D not resolved. CDR3 size: 13 residues. V dropped 8 bases and J dropped 7 bases, with 14 bases sitting between them. Germline values: CDR1 KGHSH, CDR2 LQKENI. DNA of the CDR3: TGTGCCAGCGTACCCGGGCTCTACGGGGAGCTGTTTTTT. Amino acids: CASVPGLYGELFF.

The gene calls are TRBV18 and TRBJ2-1, with D uncertain. The CDR3 runs to 12 residues. V was clipped by 6 bases and J by 4 bases, with 7 bases between them. The germline V gene has CDR1 KGHSH and CDR2 LQKENI. The CDR3: CASSQEYNEQFF. CDR3 nucleotides: TGTGCCAGCTCCCAGGAATACAATGAGCAGTTCTTC.

This clone occurred many times. The J gene is TRBJ1-6, the V gene TRBV28, with D possibly TRBD1 on 5 matching bases. The germline gives CDR1 MDHEN, CDR2 SYDVKM. V was cut by 2 bases and J by 8 bases, with 10 bases left in between. This CDR3 has 14 amino acids. The CDR3 nucleotides are TGTGCCAGCAGTTTACGCAGGGACCATTCACCCCTCCACTTT. Translated: CASSLRRDHSPLHF.

There are a few counts of this clone. The rearrangement joins TRBV2 to TRBJ1-1, with 8 bases matching TRBD1. CDR1 SNHLY and CDR2 FYNNEI come from the germline V gene. The CDR3 spans 13 residues. J gave up 5 bases and V 8 bases, and 7 bases lay outside the gene matches. Written as DNA, the CDR3 is TGTGCCAGCTCCGGGACAGGATCGACTGAAGCTTTCTTT. It encodes CASSGTGSTEAFF.

V usage is TRBV18 and J usage is TRBJ2-1; D may be TRBD1 or TRBD2 (5 bases each). The CDR3 runs to 15 residues. CDR1 KGHSH and CDR2 LQKENI come from the germline V gene. Deletions cut 0 bases from V and 5 bases from J, with 11 bases between. The CDR3 loop reads CASSPPGRGDNEQFF. The DNA of the CDR3 is TGTGCCAGCTCACCACCGGGAAGAGGGGACAATGAGCAGTTCTTC.

This clone was observed a handful of times. V gene TRBV11-2 combines with J gene TRBJ1-6; 11 nucleotides match TRBD1. The germline V gene has CDR1 SGHAT and CDR2 FQNNGV. J lost 4 bases, V lost 4 bases, and 3 bases had no gene match. The CDR3 runs 16 residues. In nucleotides, the CDR3 is TGTGCCAGCAGCTGGGGGGACAGGGGGTATAATTCACCCCTCCACTTT. Its translation: CASSWGDRGYNSPLHF.

This chain uses TRBV7-2 with TRBJ2-5; no clear D. V shed 3 bases and J shed 0 bases, with 8 bases lying between them. CDR1 and CDR2 from the germline V gene are SGHTA and FQGNSA. CDR3 length: 14 residues. CDR3 region: CASSFVADQETQYF. The CDR3, as DNA: TGTGCCAGCAGCTTTGTGGCGGACCAAGAGACCCAGTACTTC. Together with reference TRBV7-2 and TRBJ2-5, the CDR3 gives the full variable domain: GAGVSQSPSNKVTEKGKDVELRCDPISGHTALYWYRQSLGQGLEFLIYFQGNSAPDKSGLPSDRFSAERTGGSVSTLTIQRTQQEDSAVYLCASSFVADQETQYFGPGTRLLVL.

There are many counts of this clone. The rearrangement uses TRBV7-8 and TRBJ2-3, with a possible D match to TRBD1 (6 bases). This CDR3 has 16 residues. V shed 8 bases and J shed 0 bases, with 18 bases lying between them. The V gene's germline CDR1 is SGHVS and CDR2 FQNEAQ. Written as DNA, the CDR3 is TGTGCCAGCCTTTCTGGCGACAGGCCGAGCACAGATACGCAGTATTTT. As protein: CASLSGDRPSTDTQYF.